This T cell receptor (beta chain) was found in a study of response to subunit inactivated influenza vaccine. There are a few counts of this clonotype. The antigen remains unidentified. V was shortened by 4 bases and J by 2 bases, with 12 bases between the two germline ends. This CDR3 region has 14 residues. The germline CDR1 and CDR2 sequences are DFQATT and SNEGSKA (reference sequence). TCRdb analysed the RT-PCR reads with MiXCR anew, one entry per CDR3 protein. Of around 520,000 distinct CDR3 sequences detected, 25% appear once; the ten largest clones hold 1.5% to 2%. General study findings and limits: The authors suggested that every seasonal influenza vaccination recruits few new T cells.

V gene TRBV20-1 combines with J gene TRBJ1-5; D is unclear. This sample comprised CD4+ T cells sorted from PBMCs, obtained roughly 5 days after vaccination. The sequence was obtained from a man aged 50-60 years who received an inactivated influenza vaccine. CDR3 nucleotides: TGCAGTGCTAAGCTTACCGGGGGCAATCAGCCCCAGCATTTT. It translates to CSAKLTGGNQPQHF.